The clone carrying this T cell receptor beta chain was seen more than once but under ten times. As yet, its antigen is unknown. Some clones are missing from TCRdb's copy, which holds only in-frame ones; the method was immunoSEQ multiplex PCR. The table shows about 120,000 clones, with about 90% occurring only once. This entry belongs to a study of T cell responses to AZD1222 COVID-19 vaccine. The CDR3 is made up of 18 amino acids. Germline V lookup: CDR1 LNHDA, CDR2 SQIVND (reference sequence). The V end was cut by 3 bases, the J end by 0 bases, with 18 bases between. The study, taken as a whole, reports: In all cases, repertoires were sampled only after the peak T cell response.

The TCR was taken from an adult in good health. The chain combines TRBV19 with TRBJ1-5; perhaps TRBD1 as D (5 bases). The sample here was peripheral blood, taken on day 0 of AZD1222 vaccination. As DNA, the CDR3 is TGTGCCAGTAGTATGAGCAGGGTTTCGGGTAGTAGCAATCAGCCCCAGCATTTT. The encoded protein is CASSMSRVSGSSNQPQHF.